These 24 T cell receptor beta chains were sequenced from one sample in a study of blood T cell repertoires in COVID-19 (dated by TCRdb to the early 2020s). The receptor library was made with the immunoSEQ multiplex PCR assay. TCRdb took over this immuneACCESS table, retaining in-frame rearrangements with V and J assigned. Such tables are incomplete; in checked studies, under half of the missing clones stem from an unresolved V gene, and the remainder is unexplained. The sample table shows approximately 90,000 clones, and 80% are seen once. Less than 20% of the sample belongs to the ten largest clones. The sequencing input was peripheral blood. Receptor source: a woman at least 80 years old with acute or convalescent COVID-19.

V usage is TRBV6-1 and J usage is TRBJ2-3; tentatively, D is TRBD2 (6 bases). Germline CDR1 and CDR2: MNHNS and SASEGT. The V gene lost 3 bases and the J gene lost 4 bases, with 14 bases spanning the gap. The CDR3 consists of 15 residues. This CDR3 reads CASSEEGRESDTQYF. The CDR3 region has the DNA TGTGCCAGCAGTGAGGAGGGCAGGGAATCAGATACGCAGTATTTT.

The chain recombines TRBV5-6 with TRBJ2-1, with 12 bases that match TRBD2. The CDR3 covers 15 residues. The trim removed 5 bases at V and 9 bases at J, leaving 9 bases unmatched. From germline, CDR1 is SGHDT and CDR2 YYEEEE. CDR3 DNA: TGTGCCAGCAGGCCTCTAGCGGGGGGGCGTGTTGAGCAGTTCTTC. Translated: CASRPLAGGRVEQFF.

This chain links TRBV11-2 with TRBJ2-1, with TRBD2 identical over 8 bases. The CDR3 runs 14 residues. J gave up 9 bases and V 7 bases, and 11 bases lay outside the gene matches. Germline V gene sequence: CDR1 SGHAT, CDR2 FQNNGV. CDR3 sequence (DNA): TGTGCCAGCAACACTCATCGGAGCGGGAGTGAGCAGTTCTTC. It yields the protein CASNTHRSGSEQFF.

The chain couples TRBV25-1 to TRBJ1-4; 9 nucleotides agree with TRBD1. Per the germline V gene, CDR1 is MGHDK and CDR2 is SYGVNS. The CDR3 consists of 14 residues. After removal of 8 bases from V and 5 bases from J, the junction contained 6 bases not matched to a gene. CDR3 DNA: TGTGCCAGCCGGCACAGGGGGCCGAATGAAAAACTGTTTTTT. It translates to CASRHRGPNEKLFF.

This clone occurred many times. The V call is TRBV30, the J call TRBJ1-5; no clear D gene. V lost 0 bases to trimming and J lost 5 bases, with 11 bases between them. CDR1 and CDR2 from the germline V gene are GTSNPN and SVGIG (reference sequence). This CDR3 comprises 14 residues. CDR3 protein: CAWSVNLVDQPQHF. The CDR3 DNA is TGTGCCTGGAGTGTGAATTTAGTGGATCAGCCCCAGCATTTT.

The chain couples TRBV5-1 to TRBJ2-1; 9 nucleotides align to TRBD1. Per the germline V gene, CDR1 is SGHRS and CDR2 is YFSETQ. CDR3 length: 13 amino acids. Losses at the gene ends were 4 bases for V and 8 bases for J; bases not matched to a gene: 4. CDR3 amino acids: CASSVTGGDEQFF. The DNA of the CDR3 is TGCGCCAGCAGCGTGACAGGGGGGGATGAGCAGTTCTTC.

V gene TRBV19 combines with J gene TRBJ1-2; 9 bases are a match to TRBD1. In germline, CDR1 is LNHDA, CDR2 SQIVND (reference sequence). V gave up 3 bases and J gave up 7 bases; unmatched junction bases: 9. This CDR3 is built from 15 residues. CDR3 bases: TGTGCCAGTAGTATTGTTGGACAGGGGAGCGTTGGCTACACCTTC. Translation gives CASSIVGQGSVGYTF.

The gene calls are TRBV11-2 and TRBJ1-2; no clear D. Germline V gene sequence: CDR1 SGHAT, CDR2 FQNNGV. The CDR3 sequence is 13 residues long. Trimming removed 8 bases from V and 7 bases from J, with 17 bases in between. For the CDR3, the DNA is TGTGCCAGCCGCCGACGGCCTGCGGGTGGCTACACCTTC. Protein product: CASRRRPAGGYTF.

The CDR3 nucleotides read TGTGCCAGCAGCCAAGATGATTACGGGAGGCACGATGAGCAGTTCTTC. Its protein is CASSQDDYGRHDEQFF. The rearrangement uses TRBV3-1 (or the pseudogene TRBV3-2) and TRBJ2-1; 7 bases map to TRBD2. CDR3 length equals 16 residues. In germline, CDR1 is LGHDT, CDR2 YNNKEL (reference sequence). V shed 0 bases and J 8 bases; nucleotides not matched to a gene: 10.

The chain joins TRBV2 to TRBJ1-6; D may be TRBD1 (5 bases). V gave up 4 bases and J gave up 10 bases, with 8 bases separating them. The CDR3 is made up of 12 amino acids. CDR1 is SNHLY and CDR2 is FYNNEI in the germline V gene. For the CDR3, the DNA is TGTGCCAGCAGTGGGGGGGACTCACCCCTCCACTTT. Translating gives CASSGGDSPLHF.

CDR3 sequence: CAISGSHYEQYF. The CDR3 coding sequence is TGTGCCATTAGCGGGAGCCATTACGAGCAGTACTTC. V is TRBV12-3 or TRBV12-4 and J is TRBJ2-7, with 9 bases fitting TRBD2. This CDR3 comprises 12 residues. Trimming removed 10 bases from V and 4 bases from J; junction bases left unmatched: 5.

J is TRBJ1-2 and V is TRBV5-5, with 8 bases identical to TRBD1. Germline trimming cut 5 bases from V and 3 bases from J; bases unmatched to any gene: 6. This CDR3 is 14 amino acids long. Germline assignment: CDR1 SGHKS and CDR2 YYEKEE (reference sequence). CDR3 in amino acids: CASRKTTGDYGYTF. The DNA for the CDR3 is TGTGCCAGCAGAAAAACGACAGGGGACTATGGCTACACCTTC.

The chain is built from TRBV27 and TRBJ2-1; 9 bases are a match to TRBD2. Germline V gives CDR1 MNHEY, CDR2 SMNVEV (reference sequence). The CDR3 consists of 15 residues. Trimming at V came to 3 bases and at J to 4 bases, leaving 4 bases not matched to a gene. The CDR3 reads CASSLRAGGYNEQFF. CDR3 sequence (DNA): TGTGCCAGCAGTTTGCGCGCGGGAGGGTACAATGAGCAGTTCTTC.

The chain recombines TRBV5-1 with TRBJ1-4; D call uncertain. V shed 4 bases and J shed 2 bases, with 12 bases lying between them. This CDR3 has 15 residues. Germline CDR1 is SGHRS and CDR2 is YFSETQ. The CDR3 DNA follows: TGCGCCAGCAGCCCTACGACACCCACTAATGAAAAACTGTTTTTT. This codes for CASSPTTPTNEKLFF.

The rearrangement uses TRBV9 and TRBJ1-6; no definite D call. CDR3 size: 17 residues. Trimming pared 0 bases from V and 1 base from J, leaving 11 bases between. In germline, CDR1 is SGDLS, CDR2 YYNGEE. CDR3 residues: CASSVGLGRSYNSPLHF. The CDR3 coding sequence is TGTGCCAGCAGCGTAGGACTGGGGAGGTCCTATAATTCACCCCTCCACTTT. Based on the CDR3 plus reference TRBV9 and TRBJ1-6, the full variable domain is DSGVTQTPKHLITATGQRVTLRCSPRSGDLSVYWYQQSLDQGLQFLIQYYNGEERAKGNILERFSAQQFPDLHSELNLSSLELGDSALYFCASSVGLGRSYNSPLHFGNGTRLTVT.

V usage is TRBV27 and J usage is TRBJ1-3, with D perhaps matching TRBD1 (5 bases). This CDR3 has 16 amino acids. The germline CDR1 and CDR2 sequences are MNHEY and SMNVEV (reference sequence). V was pared by 0 bases and J by 3 bases, with 12 bases between. The CDR3 DNA is TGTGCCAGCAGTTTATCGTGGGGGGGTTATGGAAACACCATATATTTT. Encoded protein: CASSLSWGGYGNTIYF.

The chain couples TRBV6-5 to TRBJ2-4, with D possibly being TRBD2 (5 bases). The CDR3 totals 13 residues. V lost 7 bases, J lost 3 bases, and 10 bases lay in between. CDR1 and CDR2 (germline): MNHEY, SVGAGI. CDR3 bases: TGTGCCAGCAACGACTATAGCAAAAACATTCAGTACTTC. It yields the protein CASNDYSKNIQYF.

The V call is TRBV9, the J call TRBJ2-7; 7 bases match TRBD2. The CDR3 runs to 15 residues. Unmatched junction bases numbered 8, after V lost 0 bases and J lost 5 bases. The germline V gene encodes CDR1 SGDLS and CDR2 YYNGEE. CDR3 protein: CASSVGGGRGNEQYF. The CDR3 DNA sequence: TGTGCCAGCAGCGTAGGGGGCGGGAGAGGGAACGAGCAGTACTTC.

Worth noting for this clone: The junction does not match germline at one end; this may be a read error. The chain joins TRBV11-2 to TRBJ1-1; D may be TRBD1 (5 bases). Germline CDR1 SGHAT, CDR2 FQNNGV. The CDR3 extends over 14 amino acids. The CDR3 DNA sequence: TGTGCCAGCAGCTTAGGGGGGGGTATGGGCCCGACCAACTTT. Translated: CASSLGGGMGPTNF.

V usage is TRBV5-1 and J usage is TRBJ2-7, with 9 bases fitting TRBD1. The J segment lost 7 bases and the V segment lost 3 bases, leaving 11 bases of the junction unmatched. Germline V gene data show CDR1 as SGHRS and CDR2 as YFSETQ. CDR3 length equals 15 residues. CDR3 sequence (DNA): TGCGCCAGCAGCTCGGCCGGGACAGGGACGTCAGAGCAGTACTTC. Amino acid sequence: CASSSAGTGTSEQYF. Combining the CDR3 with reference TRBV5-1 and TRBJ2-7 gives the whole variable domain KAGVTQTPRYLIKTRGQQVTLSCSPISGHRSVSWYQQTPGQGLQFLFEYFSETQRNKGNFPGRFSGRQFSNSRSEMNVSTLELGDSALYLCASSSAGTGTSEQYFGPGTRLTVT.

This chain links TRBV5-1 with TRBJ1-4; no reliable D call. The V end was cut by 0 bases, the J end by 8 bases, with 14 bases between. In germline, CDR1 is SGHRS, CDR2 YFSETQ. This CDR3 spans 15 amino acids. CDR3: CASSLGIAFQEKLFF. Here the CDR3 DNA reads TGCGCCAGCAGCTTGGGCATAGCCTTTCAGGAAAAACTGTTTTTT.

The table lists this clone with a few counts. The chain uses TRBV9 and TRBJ2-1, with 9 bases matching TRBD1. The germline V gene encodes CDR1 SGDLS and CDR2 YYNGEE. J was trimmed by 6 bases and V by 1 base; bases with no gene match: 8. This CDR3 spans 16 amino acids. The CDR3 reads CASSVRRGQGGNEQFF. The CDR3 nucleotides read TGTGCCAGCAGCGTACGGAGGGGACAGGGAGGCAATGAGCAGTTCTTC.

The J gene is TRBJ2-1, the V gene TRBV6-5; 11 nucleotides align to TRBD2. Germline lookup yields CDR1 MNHEY and CDR2 SVGAGI. This CDR3 comprises 15 residues. V dropped 7 bases and J dropped 6; count of bases not matched to a gene: 8. The CDR3 DNA sequence: TGTGCCAGCACCCGAAGGGGACTAGCGGCCAATGAGCAGTTCTTC. It is translated as CASTRRGLAANEQFF.

This clone was counted between two and nine times. The chain combines TRBV18 with TRBJ2-7, with D possibly matching TRBD1 (5 bases). Germline V gene data show CDR1 as KGHSH and CDR2 as LQKENI. The CDR3 totals 13 residues. The V gene lost 3 bases and the J gene lost 3 bases, with 9 bases spanning the gap. CDR3 bases: TGTGCCAGCTCACCCACGACAGACTACGAGCAGTACTTC. The encoded protein is CASSPTTDYEQYF.